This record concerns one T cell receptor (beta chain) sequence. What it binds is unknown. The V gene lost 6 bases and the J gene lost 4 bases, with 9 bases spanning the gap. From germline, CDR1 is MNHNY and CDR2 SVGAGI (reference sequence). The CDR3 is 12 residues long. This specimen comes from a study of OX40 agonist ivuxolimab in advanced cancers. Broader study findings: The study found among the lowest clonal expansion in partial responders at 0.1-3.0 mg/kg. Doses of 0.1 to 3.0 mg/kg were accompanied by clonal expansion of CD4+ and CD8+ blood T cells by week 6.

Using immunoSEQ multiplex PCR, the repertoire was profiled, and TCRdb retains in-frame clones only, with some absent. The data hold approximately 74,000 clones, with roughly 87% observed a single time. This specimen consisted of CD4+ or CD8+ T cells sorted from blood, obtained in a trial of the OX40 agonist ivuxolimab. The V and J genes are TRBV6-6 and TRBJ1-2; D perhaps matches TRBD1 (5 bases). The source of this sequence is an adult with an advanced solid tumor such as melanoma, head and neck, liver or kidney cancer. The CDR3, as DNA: TGTGCCAGCAGGCCCACAGGCTATGGCTACACCTTC. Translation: CASRPTGYGYTF.